This TCR beta chain was observed in a study of blood T cell repertoires in COVID-19. Across the whole study: Acute-phase and convalescent COVID-19 samples originated in the United States, Italy and Spain.

CDR1 SNHLY and CDR2 FYNNEI come from the germline V gene. Trimming removed 8 bases from V and 4 bases from J, with 14 bases in between. The CDR3 totals 13 residues. The protocol was immunoSEQ multiplex PCR, while the TCRdb copy is restricted to in-frame clones and leaves out a portion. The table has roughly 130,000 clones, roughly 88% seen once. The table lists this clone with a few counts. The sequence was obtained from a man aged 40-49 years with acute or convalescent COVID-19. Sequencing was done on a sample of peripheral blood. The V and J genes are TRBV2 and TRBJ1-2; D gene ambiguous. The CDR3 nucleotides read TGTGCCAGCCGGGAGCCCGGATTCTATGGCTACACCTTC. This encodes CASREPGFYGYTF.